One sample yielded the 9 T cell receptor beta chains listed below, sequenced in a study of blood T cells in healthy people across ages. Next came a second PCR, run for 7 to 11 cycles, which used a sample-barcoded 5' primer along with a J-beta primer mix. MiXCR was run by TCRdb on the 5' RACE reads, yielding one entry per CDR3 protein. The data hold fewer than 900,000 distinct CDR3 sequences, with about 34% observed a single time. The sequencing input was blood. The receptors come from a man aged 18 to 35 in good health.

The DNA for the CDR3 is TGCAGTGCTTTTGACAGGGGAAACACCATATATTTT. Its protein is CSAFDRGNTIYF. The rearrangement links TRBV20-1 to TRBJ1-3; perhaps TRBD1 as D (6 bases). V was shortened by 5 bases and J by 4 bases, with 9 bases between the two germline ends. The CDR3 loop spans 12 amino acids. Per germline, CDR1 DFQATT and CDR2 SNEGSKA (reference sequence).

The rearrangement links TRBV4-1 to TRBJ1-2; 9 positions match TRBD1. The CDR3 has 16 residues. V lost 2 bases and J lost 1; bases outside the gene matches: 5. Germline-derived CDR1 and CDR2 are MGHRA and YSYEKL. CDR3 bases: TGCGCCAGCAGCCAACCTAGACAGGGGGATAACTATGGCTACACCTTC. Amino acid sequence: CASSQPRQGDNYGYTF.

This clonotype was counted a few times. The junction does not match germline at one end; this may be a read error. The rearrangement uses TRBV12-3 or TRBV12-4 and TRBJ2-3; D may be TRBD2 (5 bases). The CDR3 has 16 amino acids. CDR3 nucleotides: TGTGCCAGCAGTTTAGCTCGAGCGGTGAGAGCAGATGCGCAGTATTTT. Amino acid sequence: CASSLARAVRADAQYF.

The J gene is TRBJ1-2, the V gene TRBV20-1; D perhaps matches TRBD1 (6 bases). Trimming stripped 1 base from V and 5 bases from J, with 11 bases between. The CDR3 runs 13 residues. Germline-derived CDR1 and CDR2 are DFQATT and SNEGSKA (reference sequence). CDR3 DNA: TGCAGTGCTAGAGTGCAGGGGTCTTATGGCTACACCTTC. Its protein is CSARVQGSYGYTF.

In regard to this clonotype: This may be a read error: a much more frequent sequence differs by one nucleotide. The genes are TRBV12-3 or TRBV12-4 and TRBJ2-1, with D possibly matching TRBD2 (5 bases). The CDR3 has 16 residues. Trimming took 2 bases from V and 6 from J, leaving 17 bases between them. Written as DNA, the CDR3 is TGTGCCAGCAGTTTAATCAGCAGGAGGAGGTCCAATGAGCAGTTCTTC. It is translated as CASSLISRRRSNEQFF.

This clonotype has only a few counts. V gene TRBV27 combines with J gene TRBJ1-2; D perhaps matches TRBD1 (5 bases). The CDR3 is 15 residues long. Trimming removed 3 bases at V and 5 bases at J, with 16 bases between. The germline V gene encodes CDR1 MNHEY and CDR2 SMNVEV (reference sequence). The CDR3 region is CASSFSAGTVYGYTF. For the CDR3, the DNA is TGTGCCAGCAGTTTCTCCGCCGGGACGGTATATGGCTACACCTTC.

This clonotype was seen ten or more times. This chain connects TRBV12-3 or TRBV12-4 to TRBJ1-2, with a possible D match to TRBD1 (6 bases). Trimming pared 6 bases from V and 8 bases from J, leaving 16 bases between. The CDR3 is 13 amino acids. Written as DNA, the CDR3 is TGTGCCAGCAGAAGTACAGGGTTTGGCGGCTACACCTTC. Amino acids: CASRSTGFGGYTF.

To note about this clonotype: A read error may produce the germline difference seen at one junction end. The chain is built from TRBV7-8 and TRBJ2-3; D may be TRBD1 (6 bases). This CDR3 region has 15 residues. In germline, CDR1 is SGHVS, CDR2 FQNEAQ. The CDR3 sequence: CVSRPSQGITDTQYF. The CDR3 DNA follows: TGTGTCAGCAGGCCCTCCCAGGGGATCACAGATACGCAGTATTTT. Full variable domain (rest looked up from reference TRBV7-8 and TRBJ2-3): GAGVSQSPRYKVAKRGQDVALRCDPISGHVSLFWYQQALGQGPEFLTYFQNEAQLDKSGLPSDRFFAERPEGSVSTLKIQRTQQEDSAVYLCVSRPSQGITDTQYFGPGTRLTVL.

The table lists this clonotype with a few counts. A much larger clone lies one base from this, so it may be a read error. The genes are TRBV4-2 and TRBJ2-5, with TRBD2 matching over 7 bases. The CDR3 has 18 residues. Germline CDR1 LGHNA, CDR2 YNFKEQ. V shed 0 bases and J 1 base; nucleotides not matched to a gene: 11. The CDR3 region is CASSQEATSRAIQETQYF. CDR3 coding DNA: TGTGCCAGCAGCCAAGAGGCGACTAGCAGGGCTATCCAAGAGACCCAGTACTTC.